The 28 T cell receptor beta chains listed next were all sequenced from one sample in a study of blood T cells in healthy people across ages. Next came a second PCR, run for about 7 to 12 cycles, which used a sample-barcoded 5' primer along with a J-beta primer mix. Each CDR3 protein gets one entry after TCRdb re-called the 5' RACE reads with MiXCR. The repertoire holds about 750,000 distinct CDR3 sequences, with roughly 50% as singletons. Sequencing input: blood. Receptor source: a man older than 75 in good health.

The chain recombines TRBV20-1 with TRBJ2-7, with D possibly being TRBD2 (5 bases). V was pared by 7 bases and J by 0 bases, with 13 bases between. The CDR3 extends over 13 amino acids. Germline CDR1 and CDR2: DFQATT and SNEGSKA (reference sequence). The CDR3 spells CSGYEGVSYEQYF. CDR3 in DNA: TGCAGTGGTTACGAGGGAGTCTCCTACGAGCAGTACTTC.

V usage is TRBV5-1 and J usage is TRBJ1-1; possible D gene TRBD1, 5 bases. The CDR3 contains 14 residues. Trimming stripped 4 bases from V and 4 bases from J, with 14 bases between. Germline values: CDR1 SGHRS, CDR2 YFSETQ. CDR3 in DNA: TGCGCCAGCAGCGGGCGGGACTGGGCCACTGAAGCTTTCTTT. It translates to CASSGRDWATEAFF.

This clonotype showed up just a few times. V usage is TRBV20-1 and J usage is TRBJ2-1; 9 positions match TRBD1. Germline V gene sequence: CDR1 DFQATT, CDR2 SNEGSKA (reference sequence). With 1 base clipped from V and 4 bases from J, the junction kept 2 bases outside the gene matches. The CDR3 is made up of 14 amino acids. This chain's CDR3 is CSARGDRGYNEQFF. The CDR3 DNA sequence: TGCAGTGCTAGAGGTGACAGGGGGTACAATGAGCAGTTCTTC.

The rearrangement links TRBV12-3 or TRBV12-4 to TRBJ2-7; D gene unclear. The CDR3 consists of 13 residues. The V gene lost 2 bases and the J gene lost 2 bases, with 7 bases spanning the gap. The CDR3 nucleotides are TGTGCCAGCAGTTTAAGCAGGCCCTACGAGCAGTACTTC. This codes for CASSLSRPYEQYF.

The chain combines TRBV6-1 with TRBJ1-2, with unresolved D. This CDR3 region has 15 residues. Germline CDR1 MNHNS, CDR2 SASEGT. Between the trimmed V and J ends, which lost 0 bases and 3 bases, there was a span of 11 bases. CDR3 nucleotide sequence: TGTGCCAGCAGTGAAGCGTCGAACAGCTACTATGGCTACACCTTC. Translated, it gives CASSEASNSYYGYTF.

The chain has TRBV5-1 and TRBJ2-1, with D unclear. Trimming pared 7 bases from V and 5 bases from J, leaving 16 bases between. From germline, CDR1 is SGHRS and CDR2 YFSETQ. The CDR3 extends over 14 amino acids. CDR3 sequence: CASGSDIPNNEQFF. Written as DNA, the CDR3 is TGCGCCAGCGGATCCGATATACCCAACAATGAGCAGTTCTTC.

The chain couples TRBV14 to TRBJ2-7, with 7 bases lining up with TRBD1. Looked up from germline, CDR1 is SGHDN and CDR2 is FVKESK. This CDR3 has 15 residues. V lost 3 bases, J lost 7 bases, and 12 bases stayed unmatched. DNA for the CDR3: TGTGCCAGCAGCCACGCCGGGACAGCGGACAATGAGCAGTACTTC. This sequence encodes CASSHAGTADNEQYF.

The V call is TRBV6-1, the J call TRBJ1-2; the D is unclear. This CDR3 spans 11 amino acids. CDR1 MNHNS and CDR2 SASEGT come from the germline V gene. The germline V and J ends were trimmed by 7 bases and 5 bases, with 8 bases remaining between them. The CDR3 spells CASKGPYGYTF. Written as DNA, the CDR3 is TGTGCCAGCAAAGGACCGTATGGCTACACCTTC.

This clonotype was detected a few times. The chain links TRBV2 to TRBJ2-5; D is possibly TRBD1 or TRBD2 (5 bases each). The J call may be mistaken, given a closer DNA end match to TRBJ2-7. Germline V gene data show CDR1 as SNHLY and CDR2 as FYNNEI. The CDR3 spans 14 residues. CDR3 amino acids: CASRGPWGIYEQYF. The CDR3 DNA sequence: TGTGCCAGCAGAGGACCGTGGGGGATCTACGAGCAGTACTTC.

This clonotype was observed a handful of times. V and J are TRBV12-3 or TRBV12-4 and TRBJ2-7; D remains unclear. The CDR3 length is 12 residues. V was shortened by 3 bases and J by 5 bases, with 8 bases between the two germline ends. The CDR3 bases are TGTGCCAGCAGTTTTGCCCAAAACGAGCAGTACTTC. This gives the protein CASSFAQNEQYF.

The chain recombines TRBV20-1 with TRBJ2-7; D gene unclear. V shed 4 bases and J shed 7 bases, with 14 bases lying between them. Germline CDR1 and CDR2: DFQATT and SNEGSKA (reference sequence). CDR3 length: 12 amino acids. This chain's CDR3 is CSAIEGSREQYF. The CDR3 nucleotides are TGCAGTGCTATAGAAGGATCTAGGGAGCAGTACTTC.

The chain carries TRBV24-1 and TRBJ1-5, with 8 nucleotides matching TRBD1. J lost 2 bases, V lost 4 bases, and 6 bases had no gene match. The CDR3 is 16 residues long. Germline CDR1 is KGHDR and CDR2 is SFDVKD. CDR3 bases: TGTGCCACCAGTGACGGACAGGGAGGTGGCAATCAGCCCCAGCATTTT. Encoded protein: CATSDGQGGGNQPQHF.

The chain is built from TRBV27 and TRBJ2-7, with D maybe TRBD2 (7 bases). Germline V gives CDR1 MNHEY, CDR2 SMNVEV (reference sequence). The CDR3 is 15 residues long. V lost 5 bases, J lost 2 bases, and 16 bases lay in between. CDR3 nucleotide sequence: TGTGCCAGCAGTCGACAGGCTAGCGGACCCTACGAGCAGTACTTC. It codes for CASSRQASGPYEQYF.

V and J are TRBV5-6 and TRBJ1-6; no clear D. Trimming left V 6 bases short and J 3 bases short, with 16 bases between. CDR1 SGHDT and CDR2 YYEEEE come from the germline V gene. The CDR3 has 16 residues. This CDR3 reads CASTSRLRGYNSPLHF. The CDR3 DNA sequence: TGTGCCAGCACCAGCCGTCTGCGTGGCTATAATTCACCCCTCCACTTT.

This clonotype has more than one count but fewer than ten. The genes are TRBV2 and TRBJ2-3, with TRBD1 matching 7 bases. The junction had 9 bases not matched to a gene; V was cut back by 7 bases and J by 8 bases. CDR1 and CDR2 from the germline V gene are SNHLY and FYNNEI. This CDR3 comprises 13 residues. CDR3 DNA sequence: TGTGCCAGCACCAGACAGGGCGGAGCTACGCAGTATTTT. Translating it yields CASTRQGGATQYF.

In this sample, this clonotype turned up a few times. The V and J genes are TRBV7-2 and TRBJ2-1, with D perhaps assigned TRBD1 or TRBD2 (7 bases each). Trimming took off 1 base at V and 6 bases at J, with 13 bases between the two ends. The V gene's germline CDR1 is SGHTA and CDR2 FQGNSA. The length of the CDR3 is 15 residues. The CDR3 loop reads CASSLGTRTGNEQFF. CDR3 sequence (DNA): TGTGCCAGCAGCTTAGGGACTAGGACAGGCAATGAGCAGTTCTTC.

This chain uses TRBV20-1 with TRBJ1-4; 8 bases match TRBD1. Germline-derived CDR1 and CDR2 are DFQATT and SNEGSKA (reference sequence). V was clipped by 3 bases and J by 4 bases; unmatched bases: 10. This CDR3 spans 16 amino acids. The CDR3 nucleotides are TGCAGTGCTAGGACAGGGGTAGGGAGCGGTAATGAAAAACTGTTTTTT. Amino acids: CSARTGVGSGNEKLFF.

The table lists this clonotype with a few counts. The chain uses TRBV21-1 and TRBJ2-7. TRBV21-1 is termed a pseudogene. The CDR3 spans 13 residues. Here the CDR3 reads CASSKARVYEQYF. DNA for the CDR3: TGTGCCAGCAGCAAAGCGCGAGTGTACGAGCAGTACTTC.

The chain has TRBV5-1 and TRBJ1-2; D is perhaps TRBD1 (6 bases). Trimming stripped 4 bases from V and 8 bases from J, with 15 bases between. CDR1 is SGHRS, CDR2 YFSETQ, per germline. This CDR3 contains 13 residues. The CDR3 spells CASSLLSGAGYTF. The CDR3 DNA reads TGCGCCAGCAGCCTCCTTTCAGGGGCCGGCTACACCTTC.

This clonotype has just a few counts. The V and J genes are TRBV7-2 and TRBJ2-6, with D perhaps matching TRBD1 or TRBD2 (5 bases each). Trimming cost V 4 bases and J 4 bases, with 17 bases left between them. The germline gives CDR1 SGHTA, CDR2 FQGNSA. This CDR3 comprises 17 residues. The CDR3 reads CASSSLSWGSGANVLTF. Here the CDR3 DNA reads TGTGCCAGCAGCTCTCTGTCGTGGGGGTCCGGGGCCAACGTCCTGACTTTC. The complete variable domain, with remaining parts taken from reference TRBV7-2 and TRBJ2-6, reads GAGVSQSPSNKVTEKGKDVELRCDPISGHTALYWYRQSLGQGLEFLIYFQGNSAPDKSGLPSDRFSAERTGGSVSTLTIQRTQQEDSAVYLCASSSLSWGSGANVLTFGAGSRLTVL.

The J gene is TRBJ1-2, the V gene TRBV29-1; D unresolved. V was clipped by 4 bases and J by 0 bases, with 9 bases between them. The CDR3 runs to 13 residues. In germline, CDR1 is SQVTM, CDR2 ANQGSEA. CDR3 in DNA: TGCAGCGTTGGGACCCCAGCTAACTATGGCTACACCTTC. This codes for CSVGTPANYGYTF.

The sample holds one count of this clonotype. This rearrangement joins TRBV5-6 to TRBJ2-5; D remains unclear. CDR1 and CDR2 (germline): SGHDT, YYEEEE. The V and J ends lost 2 bases and 2 bases respectively, with 16 bases between them. This CDR3 region has 16 residues. The CDR3 sequence: CASSFRNLVKQETQYF. The CDR3 DNA sequence: TGTGCCAGCAGCTTTCGGAATCTAGTGAAACAAGAGACCCAGTACTTC.

V gene TRBV9 combines with J gene TRBJ2-5, with TRBD2 identical over 10 bases. Germline values: CDR1 SGDLS, CDR2 YYNGEE. After removal of 3 bases from V and 11 bases from J, the junction contained 16 bases not matched to a gene. This CDR3 is 16 amino acids long. The CDR3 DNA sequence: TGTGCCAGCAGCGCCGAGCCAGCGGGAGGGTACAATGAGCAGTACTTC. It translates to CASSAEPAGGYNEQYF.

V gene TRBV7-9 combines with J gene TRBJ2-7, with 9 bases fitting TRBD1. There are 15 residues in the CDR3. Germline CDR1 is SEHNR and CDR2 is FQNEAQ (reference sequence). Germline trimming cut 6 bases from V and 4 bases from J; bases unmatched to any gene: 10. The CDR3 nucleotides are TGTGCCAGCAGATCGGACAGGGGAAACTGGTACGAGCAGTACTTC. This codes for CASRSDRGNWYEQYF.

This sequence joins TRBV15 and TRBJ2-6; D remains ambiguous. Between the trimmed V and J ends, which lost 3 bases and 1 base, there was a span of 16 bases. Germline loops: CDR1 LNHNV, CDR2 YYDKDF (reference sequence). The CDR3 is 18 amino acids. The chain's CDR3 is CATSSRRGVNSGANVLTF. The CDR3 region has the DNA TGTGCCACCAGCAGCCGACGTGGGGTAAATTCTGGGGCCAACGTCCTGACTTTC.

The chain combines TRBV29-1 with TRBJ2-1, with D tentatively TRBD1 or TRBD2 (6 bases each). This CDR3 comprises 16 residues. Germline V gene lookup returns CDR1 SQVTM and CDR2 ANQGSEA. Trimming removed 3 bases from V and 0 bases from J, with 15 bases in between. In nucleotides, the CDR3 is TGCAGCGTTGAGGGGGGCGGTGGGGGCTCCTACAATGAGCAGTTCTTC. Amino acids: CSVEGGGGGSYNEQFF.

There are a few counts of this clonotype. The genes are TRBV12-3 or TRBV12-4 and TRBJ2-7; D is unresolved. The V and J ends lost 4 bases and 4 bases respectively, with 11 bases between them. This CDR3 comprises 13 residues. In nucleotides, the CDR3 is TGTGCCAGCAGTTATACACAGAGTTACGAGCAGTACTTC. Translating gives CASSYTQSYEQYF.

As to this clonotype: Its ends do not fully match the called genes, so a read error is possible. This sequence joins TRBV20-1 and TRBJ1-1; 9 bases are a match to TRBD1. Germline V gives CDR1 DFQATT, CDR2 SNEGSKA (reference sequence). This CDR3 comprises 15 residues. CDR3 in amino acids: CSAGDRDRDSTEAFF. Here the CDR3 DNA reads TGCAGTGCTGGAGATCGGGACAGGGACAGCACTGAAGCTTTCTTT.